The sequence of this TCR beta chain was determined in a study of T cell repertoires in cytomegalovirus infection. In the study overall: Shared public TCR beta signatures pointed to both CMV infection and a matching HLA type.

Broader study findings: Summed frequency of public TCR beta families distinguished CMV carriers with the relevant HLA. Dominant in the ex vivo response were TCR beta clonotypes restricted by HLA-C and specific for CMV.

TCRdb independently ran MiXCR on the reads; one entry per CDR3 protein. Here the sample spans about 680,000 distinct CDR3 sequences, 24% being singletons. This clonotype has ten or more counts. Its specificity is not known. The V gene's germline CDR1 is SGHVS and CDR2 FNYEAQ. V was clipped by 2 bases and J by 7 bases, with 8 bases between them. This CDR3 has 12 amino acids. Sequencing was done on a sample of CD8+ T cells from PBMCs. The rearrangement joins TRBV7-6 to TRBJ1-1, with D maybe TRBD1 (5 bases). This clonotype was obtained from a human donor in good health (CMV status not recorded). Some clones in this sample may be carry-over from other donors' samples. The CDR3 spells CASSLMGVEAFF. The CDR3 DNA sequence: TGTGCCAGCAGCTTAATGGGGGTTGAAGCTTTCTTT.